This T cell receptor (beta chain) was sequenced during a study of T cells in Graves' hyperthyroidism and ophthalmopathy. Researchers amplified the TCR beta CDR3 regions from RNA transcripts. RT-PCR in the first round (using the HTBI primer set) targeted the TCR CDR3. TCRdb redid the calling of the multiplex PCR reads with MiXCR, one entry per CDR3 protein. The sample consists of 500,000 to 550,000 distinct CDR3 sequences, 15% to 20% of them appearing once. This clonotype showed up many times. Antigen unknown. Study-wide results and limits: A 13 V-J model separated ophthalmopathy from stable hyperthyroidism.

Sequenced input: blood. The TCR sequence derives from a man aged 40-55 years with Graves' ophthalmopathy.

In DNA form, the CDR3 reads TGCAGCGTTGCGGGTGCAGGGCACACTGAAGCTTTCTTT. Translated: CSVAGAGHTEAFF. The chain recombines TRBV29-1 with TRBJ1-1, with a tentative D call TRBD1 (5 bases). The CDR3 has 13 amino acids. V lost 4 bases and J lost 3, with 12 bases in between. The germline CDR1 and CDR2 sequences are SQVTM and ANQGSEA.